This T cell receptor beta chain appears in the sequencing data of a study of T cells in women clearing cervical HPV infection. Study-level background: Case blood drawn at lesion detection; control blood after infection cleared.

Data came from immunoSEQ multiplex PCR; TCRdb stores just in-frame clones and leaves some out. The sample table sets out fewer than 30,000 clones. Prevalent HPV16 infections were excluded; only incident single HPV16 infections included. J gave up 9 bases and V 5 bases, and 6 bases lay outside the gene matches. Looked up from germline, CDR1 is DFQATT and CDR2 is SNEGSKA (reference sequence). There are 12 residues in the CDR3. To note about this clone: The read finishes 3 residues shy of the CDR3 end, and the germline J gene is used to complete it.

Sequencing was carried out using blood buffy coat. This sequence was found in a woman between 18 and 69 years old with a cervical HPV16 infection that either progressed to CIN3+ or cleared (not recorded which). The rearrangement uses TRBV20-1 and TRBJ2-1; 8 bases match TRBD2. CDR3 DNA (partial): TGCAGTGCTCCAAACGGGGGGGGTGAG. It is translated as CSAPNGGGE. The CDR3 reads in full as CSAPNGGGEQFF.